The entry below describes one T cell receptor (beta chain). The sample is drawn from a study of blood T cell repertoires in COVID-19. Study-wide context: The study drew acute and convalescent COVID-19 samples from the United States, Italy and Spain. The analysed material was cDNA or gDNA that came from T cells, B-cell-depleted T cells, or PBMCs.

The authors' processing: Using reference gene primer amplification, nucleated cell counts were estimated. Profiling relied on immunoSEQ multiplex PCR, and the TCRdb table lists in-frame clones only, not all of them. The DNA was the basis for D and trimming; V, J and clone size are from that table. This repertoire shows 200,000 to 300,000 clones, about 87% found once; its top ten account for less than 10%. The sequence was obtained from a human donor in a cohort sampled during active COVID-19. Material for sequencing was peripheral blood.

The CDR3 DNA is TGCGCCAGCAGTCAGAGGCAGAACACTGAAGCTTTCTTT. Residues: CASSQRQNTEAFF. The chain is built from TRBV10-1 and TRBJ1-1; D is unclear. This CDR3 is 13 amino acids long. The V gene lost 5 bases and the J gene lost 1 base, with 8 bases spanning the gap. Germline V gene lookup returns CDR1 WNHNN and CDR2 SYGVQD (reference sequence).